The 11 T cell receptor beta chains below all came from one sample that was sequenced in a study of spatial heterogeneity in lung cancer. One entry per CDR3 protein results from TCRdb running MiXCR on the 5' RACE reads. Among tens of thousands of distinct CDR3 sequences listed, approximately 12% were seen once. Noted time point: sample taken at primary tumor resection. Sequencing used PBMCs, obtained at surgery. Receptors originate from a male donor with early-stage non-small cell lung cancer.

This clonotype turned up a few times. The chain uses TRBV5-1 and TRBJ1-4; possible D gene TRBD1, 6 bases. Germline lookup yields CDR1 SGHRS and CDR2 YFSETQ. Trimming removed 0 bases at V and 5 bases at J, with 17 bases between. The CDR3 covers 17 residues. This chain's CDR3 is CASSLAPSGRGNEKLFF. CDR3 sequence (DNA): TGCGCCAGCAGCTTGGCCCCTTCAGGGAGGGGGAATGAAAAACTGTTTTTT.

V is TRBV20-1 and J is TRBJ2-7; 10 bases align to TRBD2. The junction had 3 bases not matched to a gene; V was cut back by 6 bases and J by 4 bases. The CDR3 consists of 12 residues. Germline assignment: CDR1 DFQATT and CDR2 SNEGSKA (reference sequence). CDR3 bases: TGCAGTGCGGATAGCGGGGGGTACGAGCAGTACTTC. This translates into CSADSGGYEQYF.

The chain carries TRBV20-1 and TRBJ2-7; D unresolved. Germline V lookup: CDR1 DFQATT, CDR2 SNEGSKA (reference sequence). The CDR3 is 12 residues long. Deletions cut 8 bases from V and 3 bases from J, with 14 bases between. CDR3 sequence reads: CSPHRADYEQYF. The CDR3 region has the DNA TGCAGTCCCCACAGAGCAGACTACGAGCAGTACTTC.

This clonotype showed up many times. The rearrangement joins TRBV7-9 to TRBJ1-5; D gene uncertain. The V and J ends lost 1 base and 5 bases respectively, with 9 bases between them. CDR3 length equals 14 residues. From germline, CDR1 is SEHNR and CDR2 FQNEAQ (reference sequence). Here the CDR3 reads CASSLGQWDQPQHF. The CDR3, as DNA: TGTGCCAGCAGCTTAGGGCAGTGGGATCAGCCCCAGCATTTT.

This rearrangement joins TRBV4-3 to TRBJ2-7; tentative D call: TRBD1 (6 bases). V was pared by 0 bases and J by 3 bases, with 12 bases between. The CDR3 runs to 15 residues. In germline, CDR1 is LGHNA, CDR2 YSLEER. CDR3 DNA: TGCGCCAGCAGCCAAGATGCAGGGGCCTTCTACGAGCAGTACTTC. Protein product: CASSQDAGAFYEQYF.

This clonotype has just a few counts. The chain is built from TRBV28 and TRBJ2-3, with D unresolved. The CDR3 is 13 amino acids. From germline, CDR1 is MDHEN and CDR2 SYDVKM. V lost 3 bases and J 8 bases, leaving 12 bases between the germline ends. CDR3 region: CASSFTLLGTQYF. CDR3 coding DNA: TGTGCCAGCAGTTTCACACTCCTTGGTACGCAGTATTTT.

This clonotype was detected ten times or more. The DNA for the CDR3 is TGTGCCACCAGTGAAACACAGGCGTTGATAGATACGCAGTATTTT. It encodes CATSETQALIDTQYF. J is TRBJ2-3 and V is TRBV24-1; D is possibly TRBD1 (5 bases). V was clipped by 4 bases and J by 5 bases, with 15 bases between them. CDR3 length: 15 residues. CDR1 is KGHDR, CDR2 SFDVKD, per germline.

At least ten counts were recorded for this clonotype. V is TRBV13 and J is TRBJ2-7; 9 bases agree with TRBD2. Per germline, CDR1 PRHDT and CDR2 FYEKMQ (reference sequence). J gave up 7 bases and V 5 bases, and 9 bases lay outside the gene matches. The CDR3 covers 14 residues. The CDR3 spells CASSQPGLAREQYF. CDR3 sequence (DNA): TGTGCCAGCAGCCAACCGGGACTAGCTAGGGAGCAGTACTTC.

The rearrangement links TRBV7-9 to TRBJ1-1; D is undetermined. The CDR3 totals 13 residues. V lost 4 bases, J lost 1 base, and 7 bases lay in between. CDR1 is SEHNR, CDR2 FQNEAQ, per germline (reference sequence). DNA of the CDR3: TGTGCCAGCAGCTATACAAGGAACACTGAAGCTTTCTTT. It encodes CASSYTRNTEAFF.

The V call is TRBV20-1, the J call TRBJ2-2; the match to TRBD1 covers 7 bases. Germline V gene data show CDR1 as DFQATT and CDR2 as SNEGSKA (reference sequence). CDR3 size: 14 residues. After removal of 6 bases from V and 2 bases from J, the junction contained 6 bases not matched to a gene. In DNA form, the CDR3 reads TGCAGTGCATTGTACAGGGGAAACACCGGGGAGCTGTTTTTT. Amino acid sequence: CSALYRGNTGELFF.

This clonotype was seen many times. The chain recombines TRBV7-2 with TRBJ2-2; the D is unclear. CDR1 is SGHTA, CDR2 FQGNSA, per germline. This CDR3 spans 14 amino acids. V was clipped by 6 bases and J by 2 bases, with 10 bases between them. In nucleotides, the CDR3 is TGTGCCAGCAGGGGCTTACCCAACACCGGGGAGCTGTTTTTT. It codes for CASRGLPNTGELFF.